Listed here is a single T cell receptor (beta chain). Its cognate antigen is unknown. This entry is derived from a study of a mutant IDH1 vaccine in newly diagnosed glioma. Across the study: Vaccines were begun 4-6 weeks after radiotherapy alone, or with temozolomide cycles. Treated patients showed a male proportion of roughly 62%, a female proportion of around 38%, and a mean age of 40.4 years. Patients' prior therapy spanned radiotherapy, temozolomide, or both; most underwent both.

Time point of the sample: week 47, end of study. Doses of 300 ug of mutant IDH1 20-mer peptide were given with topical imiquimod. Assay used: immunoSEQ multiplex PCR; TCRdb lists only in-frame clones, some missing. This table holds around 84,000 clones, roughly four fifths found once. The CDR3 covers 14 residues. In germline, CDR1 is LGHNA, CDR2 YSLEER. Trimming left V 1 base short and J 7 bases short, with 10 bases between. The sequence was obtained from a middle-aged man with glioma. J is TRBJ2-2 and V is TRBV4-3; D is perhaps TRBD2 (6 bases). Material: PBMCs, obtained from a glioma patient whose treatment included an IDH1 peptide vaccine. For the CDR3, the DNA is TGCGCCAGCAGCCAAGTGGGGGGTGGCGGGGAGCTGTTTTTT. Translated, it gives CASSQVGGGGELFF.